What follows describes a single T cell receptor beta chain. Its cognate antigen is unknown. Described treatment: 19 received Ad26.COV2.S at low or high dose, single or two shots; about five received placebo; per-sample allocation not given. After the first vaccine or placebo injection, samples were drawn on day 63. An Ad26 vector expressing Wuhan-strain SARS-CoV-2 spike constituted the vaccine. Sequencing used immunoSEQ multiplex PCR; TCRdb keeps in-frame clones, though not all of them. The sample holds over 350,000 clones, 75% to 90% seen once. These data originate in a study of Ad26.COV2.S vaccination and SARS-CoV-2 variants. Study-wide context: Intramuscularly, Ad26.COV2.S was given either once or twice, 56 days apart. Study-level points and caveats: Placebo recipients and vaccine recipients were similar in non-spike TCR breadth. Vaccine recipients surpassed placebo recipients in spike-specific TCR breadth.

The CDR3 sequence is 15 residues long. With 6 bases removed from V and 12 bases from J, the gap between germline ends came to 26 bases. Germline CDR1 MNHEY, CDR2 SVGAGI. This specimen was peripheral blood, taken in a trial of Ad26.COV2.S vaccine versus placebo. The chain links TRBV6-5 to TRBJ1-1, with D perhaps matching TRBD1 (5 bases). The sequence was obtained from a person aged 18 to 65 who received the Ad26.COV2.S COVID-19 vaccine or a placebo. CDR3 sequence reads: CASSREAGRGAGTFF. The DNA for the CDR3 is TGTGCCAGCAGCCGCGAAGCCGGGAGGGGCGCGGGAACTTTCTTT.